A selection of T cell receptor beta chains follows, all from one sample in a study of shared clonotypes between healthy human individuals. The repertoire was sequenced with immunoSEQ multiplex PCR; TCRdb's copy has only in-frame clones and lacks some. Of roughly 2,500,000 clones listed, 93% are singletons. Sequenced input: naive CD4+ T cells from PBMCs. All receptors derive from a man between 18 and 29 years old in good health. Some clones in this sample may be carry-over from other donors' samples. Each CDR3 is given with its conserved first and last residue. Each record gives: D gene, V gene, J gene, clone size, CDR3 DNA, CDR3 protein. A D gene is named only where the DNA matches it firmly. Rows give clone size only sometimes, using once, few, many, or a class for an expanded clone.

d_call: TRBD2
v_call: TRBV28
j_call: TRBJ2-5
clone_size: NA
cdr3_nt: TGTGCCAGCAGTCCCCGACTAGCAGAGACCCAGTACTTC
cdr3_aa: CASSPRLAETQYF

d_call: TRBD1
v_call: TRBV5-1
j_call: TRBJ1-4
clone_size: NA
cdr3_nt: TGCGCCAGCAGCGCGGCCCTCAGGGGGGAAAAACTGTTTTTT
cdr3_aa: CASSAALRGEKLFF

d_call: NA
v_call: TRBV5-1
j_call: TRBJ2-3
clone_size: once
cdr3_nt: TGCGCCAGCAGCCCTCTCGGGAGACAAGATACGCAGTATTTT
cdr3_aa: CASSPLGRQDTQYF

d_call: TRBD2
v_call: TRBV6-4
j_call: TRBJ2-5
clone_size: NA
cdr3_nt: TGTGCCAGCAGTGAACTAGCGGGAGCCGGGGAGACCCAGTACTTC
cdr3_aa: CASSELAGAGETQYF

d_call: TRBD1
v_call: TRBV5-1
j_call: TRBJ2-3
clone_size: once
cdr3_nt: TGCGCCAGCAGCATCTGGACAGGGATGACAGATACGCAGTATTTT
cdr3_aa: CASSIWTGMTDTQYF

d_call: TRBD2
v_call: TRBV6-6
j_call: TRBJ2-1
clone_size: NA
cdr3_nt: TGTGCCAGCAGTTACCGACTAGCGGGAGAAGGAAATGAGCAGTTCTTC
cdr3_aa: CASSYRLAGEGNEQFF

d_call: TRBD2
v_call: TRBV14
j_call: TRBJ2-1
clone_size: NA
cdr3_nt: TGTGCCAGCAGCCAAGTCGGCGGGAGGGCTGGCTATGAGCAGTTCTTC
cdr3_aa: CASSQVGGRAGYEQFF

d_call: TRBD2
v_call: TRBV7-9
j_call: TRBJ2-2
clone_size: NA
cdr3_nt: TGTGCCAGCAGCGTCCTAGCGGGAGACACCGGGGAGCTGTTTTTT
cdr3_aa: CASSVLAGDTGELFF

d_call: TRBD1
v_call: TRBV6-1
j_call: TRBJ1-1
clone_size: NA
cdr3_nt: TGTGCCACGGCGGGACAGCCGAACACTGAAGCTTTCTTT
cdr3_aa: CATAGQPNTEAFF

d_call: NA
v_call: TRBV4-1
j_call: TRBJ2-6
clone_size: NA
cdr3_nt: TGCGCCAGCAGCCAAGTGGGCAGGGTAGGTTCTGGGGCCAACGTCCTGACTTTC
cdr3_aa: CASSQVGRVGSGANVLTF

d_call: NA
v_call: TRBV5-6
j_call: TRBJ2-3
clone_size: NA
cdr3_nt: TGTGCCAGCAGCTTGAGAGCTCGGACTCACACAGATACGCAGTATTTT
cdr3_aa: CASSLRARTHTDTQYF

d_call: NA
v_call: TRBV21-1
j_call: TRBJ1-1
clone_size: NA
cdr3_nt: TGTGCCAGCACCAAGGTTGTAGGGATGAACACTGAAGCTTTCTTT
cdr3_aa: CASTKVVGMNTEAFF